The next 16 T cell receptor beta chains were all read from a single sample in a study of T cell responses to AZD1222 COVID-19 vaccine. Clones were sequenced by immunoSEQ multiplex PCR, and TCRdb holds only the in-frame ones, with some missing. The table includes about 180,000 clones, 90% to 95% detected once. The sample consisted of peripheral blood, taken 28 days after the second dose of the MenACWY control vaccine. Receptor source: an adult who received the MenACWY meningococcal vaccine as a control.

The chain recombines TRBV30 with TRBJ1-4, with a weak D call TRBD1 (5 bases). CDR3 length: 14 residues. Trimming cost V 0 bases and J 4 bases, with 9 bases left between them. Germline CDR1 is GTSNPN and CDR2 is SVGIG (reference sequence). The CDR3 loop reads CAWSVGGINEKLFF. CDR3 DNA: TGTGCCTGGAGTGTTGGGGGAATTAATGAAAAACTGTTTTTT.

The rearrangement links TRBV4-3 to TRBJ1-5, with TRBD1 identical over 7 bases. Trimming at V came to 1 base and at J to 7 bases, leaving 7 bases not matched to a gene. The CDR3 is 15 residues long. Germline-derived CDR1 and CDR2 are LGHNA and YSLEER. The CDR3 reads CASSQVGGGRQPQHF. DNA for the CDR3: TGCGCCAGCAGCCAAGTAGGAGGGGGCCGGCAGCCCCAGCATTTT.

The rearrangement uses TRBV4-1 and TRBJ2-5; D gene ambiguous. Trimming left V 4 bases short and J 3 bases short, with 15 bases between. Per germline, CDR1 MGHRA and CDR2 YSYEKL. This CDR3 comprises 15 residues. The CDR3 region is CASSPVGQNKETQYF. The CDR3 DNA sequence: TGCGCCAGCAGCCCGGTAGGGCAAAATAAAGAGACCCAGTACTTC.

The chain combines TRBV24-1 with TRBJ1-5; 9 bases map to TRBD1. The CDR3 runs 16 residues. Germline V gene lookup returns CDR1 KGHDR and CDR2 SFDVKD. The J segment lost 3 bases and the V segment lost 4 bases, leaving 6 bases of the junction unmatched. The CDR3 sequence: CATSDPKQGANQPQHF. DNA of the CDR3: TGTGCCACCAGTGACCCTAAACAGGGGGCCAATCAGCCCCAGCATTTT.

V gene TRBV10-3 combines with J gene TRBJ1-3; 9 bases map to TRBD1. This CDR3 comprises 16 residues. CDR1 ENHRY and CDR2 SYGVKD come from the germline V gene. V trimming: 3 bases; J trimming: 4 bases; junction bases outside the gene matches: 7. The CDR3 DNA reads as TGTGCCATCAGTGATACAGGACAGGGGACGGGAAACACCATATATTTT. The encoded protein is CAISDTGQGTGNTIYF.

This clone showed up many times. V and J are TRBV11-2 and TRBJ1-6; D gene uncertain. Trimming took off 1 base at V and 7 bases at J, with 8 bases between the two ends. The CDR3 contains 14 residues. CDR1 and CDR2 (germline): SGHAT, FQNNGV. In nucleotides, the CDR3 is TGTGCCAGCAGCTTAGGGGATCGGAATTCACCCCTCCACTTT. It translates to CASSLGDRNSPLHF.

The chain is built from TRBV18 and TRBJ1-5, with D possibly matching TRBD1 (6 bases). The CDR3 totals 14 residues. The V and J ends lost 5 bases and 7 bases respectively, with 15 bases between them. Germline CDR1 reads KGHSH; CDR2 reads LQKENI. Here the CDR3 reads CASSSNRASQPQHF. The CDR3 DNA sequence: TGTGCCAGCTCATCCAACAGGGCCAGCCAGCCCCAGCATTTT.

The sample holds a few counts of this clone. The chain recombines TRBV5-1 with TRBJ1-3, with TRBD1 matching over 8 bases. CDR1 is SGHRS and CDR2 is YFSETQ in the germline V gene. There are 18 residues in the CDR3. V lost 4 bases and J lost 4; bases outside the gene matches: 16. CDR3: CASSPRAGQGIGGNTIYF. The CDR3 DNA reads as TGCGCCAGCAGCCCGCGGGCAGGACAGGGAATAGGAGGAAACACCATATATTTT.

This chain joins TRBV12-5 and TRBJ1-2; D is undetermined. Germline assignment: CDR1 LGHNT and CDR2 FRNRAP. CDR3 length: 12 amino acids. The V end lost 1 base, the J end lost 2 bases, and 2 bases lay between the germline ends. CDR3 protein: CASGLENYGYTF. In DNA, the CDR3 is TGTGCTAGTGGTTTGGAAAACTATGGCTACACCTTC.

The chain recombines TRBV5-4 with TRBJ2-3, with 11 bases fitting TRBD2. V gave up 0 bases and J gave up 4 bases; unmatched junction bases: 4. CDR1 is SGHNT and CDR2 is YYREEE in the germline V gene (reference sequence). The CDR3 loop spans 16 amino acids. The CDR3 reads CASSLGLAGFADTQYF. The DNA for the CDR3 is TGTGCCAGCAGCTTGGGACTAGCGGGGTTCGCAGATACGCAGTATTTT. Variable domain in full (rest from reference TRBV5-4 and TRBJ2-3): ETGVTQSPTHLIKTRGQQVTLRCSSQSGHNTVSWYQQALGQGPQFIFQYYREEENGRGNFPPRFSGLQFPNYSSELNVNALELDDSALYLCASSLGLAGFADTQYFGPGTRLTVL.

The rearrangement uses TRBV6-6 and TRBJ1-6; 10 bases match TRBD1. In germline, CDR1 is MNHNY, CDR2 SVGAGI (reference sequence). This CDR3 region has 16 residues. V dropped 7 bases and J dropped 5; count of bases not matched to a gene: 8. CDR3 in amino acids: CASTTGQGSHNSPLHF. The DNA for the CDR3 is TGTGCCAGCACCACGGGACAGGGGTCCCATAATTCACCCCTCCACTTT.

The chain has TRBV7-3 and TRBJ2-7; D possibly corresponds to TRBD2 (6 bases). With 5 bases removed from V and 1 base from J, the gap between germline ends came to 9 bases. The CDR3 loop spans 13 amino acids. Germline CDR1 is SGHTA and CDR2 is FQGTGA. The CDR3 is CASSTGVSYEQYF. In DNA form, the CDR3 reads TGTGCCAGCAGCACGGGAGTATCCTACGAGCAGTACTTC.

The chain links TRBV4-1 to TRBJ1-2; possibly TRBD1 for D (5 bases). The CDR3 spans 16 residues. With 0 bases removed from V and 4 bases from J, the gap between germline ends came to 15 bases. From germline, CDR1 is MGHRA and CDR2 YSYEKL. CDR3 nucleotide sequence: TGCGCCAGCAGCCAAGAGTCCGAAGGGGCTCCCTATGGCTACACCTTC. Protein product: CASSQESEGAPYGYTF.

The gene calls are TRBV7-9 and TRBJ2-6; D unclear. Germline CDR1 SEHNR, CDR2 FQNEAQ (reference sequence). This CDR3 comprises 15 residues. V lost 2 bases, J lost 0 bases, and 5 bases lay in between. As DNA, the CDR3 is TGTGCCAGCAGCTTACTGTTCTCTGGGGCCAACGTCCTGACTTTC. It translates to CASSLLFSGANVLTF.

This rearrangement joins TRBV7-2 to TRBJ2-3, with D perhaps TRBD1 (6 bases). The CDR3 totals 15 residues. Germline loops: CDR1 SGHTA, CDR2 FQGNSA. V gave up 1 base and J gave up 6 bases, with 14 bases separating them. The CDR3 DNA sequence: TGTGCCAGCAGCTTAGGGGGCCCACAGGGTGATACGCAGTATTTT. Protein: CASSLGGPQGDTQYF.

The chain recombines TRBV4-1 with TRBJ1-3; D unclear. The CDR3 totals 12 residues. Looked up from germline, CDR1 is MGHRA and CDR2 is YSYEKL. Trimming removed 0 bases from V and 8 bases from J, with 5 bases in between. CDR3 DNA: TGCGCCAGCAGCCAAGAGGGAGACACCATATATTTT. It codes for CASSQEGDTIYF.